This T cell receptor (beta chain) was sequenced for a study of shared clonotypes between healthy human individuals (dated by TCRdb to 2020 to 2022). Study-level background: A couple of women and a few men aged 18 to 49 years were included in the cohort. For each donor, CD4 naive and CD4 memory were each given three plates, CD8 naive was given two plates, and CD8 memory was given one plate. Blood TCR repertoires of several healthy adults were deeply sequenced to estimate repertoire size and the extent of clonotype sharing between individuals. Libraries were prepared and TCR repertoires were sequenced by different laboratories using diverse techniques, in order to increase sequencing depth and limit assay-specific biases. Leukapheresis yielded between about 0.85 and 10 billion PBMCs per donor.

Taken from cysteine to phenylalanine, the CDR3 has 20 residues. The DNA shown is the 60-base CDR3, in frame from base 1. Trimming takes 2 bases off V and 4 bases off J; junction bases not matched to a gene: 19. CDR1 SGDLS and CDR2 YYNGEE are derived from the germline V gene. TCR CDR3 regions were amplified from genomic DNA by multiplex PCR using the deep immunoSEQ assay. Genomic DNA extracted from each cell subset was distributed evenly over all wells of several immunoSEQ 96-well plates, and each plate served as one replicate. For sorted subsets, about 0.2 ug genomic DNA, equal to some 28,000 T cell genomes, was loaded into each replicate PCR. The purified libraries were quantified using a Qubit 3.0 fluorometer, sized with a Bioanalyzer 2100, and then quantified again using the KAPA Library Quantification kit. Every immunoSEQ 96-well plate was sequenced on a separate single-read 150-cycle Illumina NextSeq 550 flow cell. The paper's data handling went like this. Because the immunoSEQ output included only junctional sequences and no quality scores, the filtering could not be the same as the filtering used for full-length reads. Sequences were annotated with PyIR, a Python wrapper for IgBLAST v1.9, and V/J genes and CDR3 were assigned using IMGT germline references. Reads were filtered out if the reads had weak V/J assignments (E-value above 1e-6), no CDR3, stop codons, out-of-frame junctions, or ambiguous translated residues. V3J clonotypes were defined by identical inferred V gene, J gene, and CDR3 amino acid sequence. Percentage overlap between repertoires was calculated by dividing the number of shared unique clonotypes by the size of the smaller repertoire. Three approaches were used to assess repertoire richness: RTK rarefaction, the Chao1 estimator, and Recon v2.1 estimates of unobserved clonotypes. OLGA was used to compute generation probabilities for all TCRbeta clonotypes that the gDNA method yielded from a handful of donors. The table comes from immuneACCESS by way of TCRdb, which keeps in-frame sequences with V and J called. Part of the clones is missing from these tables; in studies checked, under half for an unresolved V gene and the rest for unknown reasons. V, J and clone size are those of that table, while D and trimming were read from the DNA. This sample has roughly 1,000,000 clones in its table, and approximately 80% of those were observed once. The top ten constitute roughly 0.57% of the sample.

A note on this clone: Its recognized antigen is unknown. Base qualities are not provided; no much larger clone lies one nucleotide away.

Here is what the overall study found, with its caveats: Naive subsets generally had larger estimated clonotype richness than memory subsets did. Incomplete sequencing was indicated by rarefaction of sorted-subset datasets, despite the large sequencing depth. Compared with non-shared clonotypes, clonotypes shared by all four sorted-subset donors had higher generation probabilities. Pairwise subsampling indicated that sequencing depth was expected to affect the degree of clonotype sharing among donors. Because the study included a small number of donors, the genetic and exposure-history diversity represented was limited. Sampling was restricted to blood, and TCR repertoires in tissue are likely to differ from TCR repertoires in blood. When a handful of donors were compared, the shared fraction of clonotypes was around 5% for naive CD4, roughly 3.4% for naive CD8, 2.3% for memory CD4, and 0.4% for memory CD8.

Healthy HIV-negative adults with no recently reported acute infections or vaccinations were included as donors. Only Caucasian adults living in Nashville, Tennessee, USA were represented among the donors. CD4+ T cells were enriched through magnetic negative selection, after which naive cells were positively selected on CD45RA and the remaining negative fraction served as the memory subset. Blood was obtained by leukapheresis, after which PBMCs were separated by Ficoll-Histopaque density gradient centrifugation and cryopreserved in liquid nitrogen vapor phase. Analytical flow cytometry was used to check the purity and quantity of each magnetically sorted T cell population. Genomic DNA was isolated from every sorted fraction and measured by UV absorbance on a Nanodrop 2000c.

Recombination connected TRBV9 to TRBJ2-1; 9 bases in the middle match TRBD2. The sample taken for sequencing was memory CD4+ T cells from PBMCs. The cell subset or site label of this sample denotes: CD45RA-negative fraction. The clonotype originates from a man aged 18 to 30 in good health. Some clones in this sample may be carry-over from other donors' samples. CDR3 sequence: CASSVPPGGPERGVYNEQFF. The nucleotides read TGTGCCAGCAGCGTCCCGCCGGGAGGGCCTGAGCGGGGGGTGTACAATGAGCAGTTCTTC. Extended through the reference TRBV9 and TRBJ2-1 proteins, this CDR3 yields the full variable domain: DSGVTQTPKHLITATGQRVTLRCSPRSGDLSVYWYQQSLDQGLQFLIQYYNGEERAKGNILERFSAQQFPDLHSELNLSSLELGDSALYFCASSVPPGGPERGVYNEQFFGPGTRLTVL.